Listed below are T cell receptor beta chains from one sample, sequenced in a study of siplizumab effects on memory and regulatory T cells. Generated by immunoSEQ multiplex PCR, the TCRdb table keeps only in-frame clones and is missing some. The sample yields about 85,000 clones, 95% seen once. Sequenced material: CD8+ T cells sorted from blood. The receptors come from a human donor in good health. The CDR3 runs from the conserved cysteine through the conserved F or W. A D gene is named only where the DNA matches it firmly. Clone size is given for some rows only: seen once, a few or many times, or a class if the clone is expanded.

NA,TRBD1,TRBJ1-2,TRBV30,CAWSTTGNYGYTF,TGTGCCTGGAGTACGACAGGGAACTATGGCTACACCTTC
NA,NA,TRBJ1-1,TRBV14,CASSPNWAGANTEAFF,TGTGCCAGCAGCCCGAACTGGGCAGGGGCTAACACTGAAGCTTTCTTT
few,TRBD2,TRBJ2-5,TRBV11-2,CASSLTLAGVHETQYF,TGTGCCAGCAGCTTAACCCTAGCGGGAGTTCACGAGACCCAGTACTTC
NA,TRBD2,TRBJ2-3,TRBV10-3,CAISESMASGTTYTDTQYF,TGTGCCATCAGTGAGTCGATGGCTAGCGGGACTACCTACACAGATACGCAGTATTTT
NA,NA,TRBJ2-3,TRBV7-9,CASSLGFEGETDTQYF,TGTGCCAGCAGCTTGGGGTTTGAGGGAGAAACAGATACGCAGTATTTT
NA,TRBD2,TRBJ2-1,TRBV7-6,CASSPGTSVSGEQFF,TGTGCCAGCAGCCCCGGGACTAGCGTTTCGGGTGAGCAGTTCTTC
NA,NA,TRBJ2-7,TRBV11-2,CASSLDVVGLYEQYF,TGTGCCAGCAGCTTAGATGTGGTGGGGCTCTACGAGCAGTACTTC
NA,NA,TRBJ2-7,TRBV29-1,CSVVTGINEQYF,TGCAGCGTAGTAACAGGGATAAACGAGCAGTACTTC
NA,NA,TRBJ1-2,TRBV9,CASSDPLGDTYGYTF,TGTGCCAGCAGCGACCCGTTAGGGGACACCTATGGCTACACCTTC
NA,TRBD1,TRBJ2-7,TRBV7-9,CASSSPDRGHEQYF,TGTGCCAGCAGCTCCCCGGACAGGGGGCACGAGCAGTACTTC
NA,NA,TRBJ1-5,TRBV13,CASSSRQYDQPQHF,TGTGCCAGCAGCTCCCGACAGTACGATCAGCCCCAGCATTTT
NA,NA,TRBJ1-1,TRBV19,CASSRYSGSGEAFF,TGTGCCAGTAGTCGCTACTCAGGGAGTGGTGAAGCTTTCTTT
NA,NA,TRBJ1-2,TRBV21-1,CASSRRGQARGGYTF,TGTGCCAGCAGCAGACGCGGACAGGCCAGAGGGGGCTACACCTTC
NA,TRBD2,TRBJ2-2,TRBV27,CASSLSSGRIVGELFF,TGTGCCAGCAGTCTCTCTAGCGGGAGGATTGTCGGGGAGCTGTTTTTT
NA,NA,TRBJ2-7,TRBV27,CASAPSAFSYEQYF,TGTGCCAGCGCCCCTAGCGCGTTCTCCTACGAGCAGTACTTC
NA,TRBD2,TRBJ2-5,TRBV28,CASSFREGFQETQYF,TGTGCCAGCAGTTTTCGGGAGGGCTTCCAAGAGACCCAGTACTTC
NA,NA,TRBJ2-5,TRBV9,CASSVDGRVGGETQYF,TGTGCCAGCAGCGTAGATGGCAGGGTTGGGGGGGAGACCCAGTACTTC
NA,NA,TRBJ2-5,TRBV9,CASSVVGTLQETQYF,TGTGCCAGCAGCGTGGTCGGGACACTCCAAGAGACCCAGTACTTC
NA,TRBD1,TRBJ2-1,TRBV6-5,CASSYAPGGHNEQFF,TGTGCCAGCAGTTACGCTCCAGGGGGCCACAATGAGCAGTTCTTC
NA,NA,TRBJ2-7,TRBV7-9,CASSPGLFDEQYF,TGTGCCAGCAGCCCGGGACTCTTCGACGAGCAGTACTTC
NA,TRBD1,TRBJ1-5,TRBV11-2,CASSLYRGQPQHF,TGTGCCAGCAGCTTATACAGGGGTCAGCCCCAGCATTTT
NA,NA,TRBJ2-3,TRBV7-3,CASSFILGSTDTQYF,TGTGCCAGCAGCTTCATACTGGGAAGCACAGATACGCAGTATTTT
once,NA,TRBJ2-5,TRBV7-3,CASSLGGWETQYF,TGTGCCAGCAGCTTGGGAGGATGGGAGACCCAGTACTTC
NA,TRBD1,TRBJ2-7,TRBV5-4,CASSSGTAYEQYF,TGTGCCAGCAGCTCCGGGACAGCCTACGAGCAGTACTTC
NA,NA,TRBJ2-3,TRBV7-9,CASSTQTSGRDTQYF,TGTGCCAGCAGCACCCAGACTAGTGGAAGAGATACGCAGTATTTT
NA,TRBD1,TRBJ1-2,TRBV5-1,CASSLGQDLTLNYGYTF,TGCGCCAGCAGCCTTGGACAGGATCTAACACTTAACTATGGCTACACCTTC
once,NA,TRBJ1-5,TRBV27,CASSLSGSNQPQHF,TGTGCCAGCAGTTTATCCGGAAGCAATCAGCCCCAGCATTTT
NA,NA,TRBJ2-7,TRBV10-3,CAISEGPDDRTYEQYF,TGTGCCATCAGTGAGGGCCCAGATGACCGAACCTACGAGCAGTACTTC
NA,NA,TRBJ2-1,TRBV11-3,CASSGGLNNEQFF,TGTGCCAGCAGCGGGGGACTCAACAATGAGCAGTTCTTC
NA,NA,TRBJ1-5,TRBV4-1,CASSRGSNQPQHF,TGCGCCAGCAGCCGCGGCAGCAATCAGCCCCAGCATTTT
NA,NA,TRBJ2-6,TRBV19,CASSIGTRSGANVLTF,TGTGCCAGTAGTATAGGGACACGCTCTGGGGCCAACGTCCTGACTTTC
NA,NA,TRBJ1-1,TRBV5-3,CARSLRHENTEAFF,TGTGCCAGAAGCTTGAGACACGAGAACACTGAAGCTTTCTTT
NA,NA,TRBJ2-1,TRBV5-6,CASSLYVGDAYNEQFF,TGTGCCAGCAGCTTGTACGTAGGCGACGCCTACAATGAGCAGTTCTTC
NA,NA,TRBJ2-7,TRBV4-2,CASSQETGQDSHEQYF,TGTGCCAGCAGCCAAGAAACGGGTCAGGACAGTCACGAGCAGTACTTC
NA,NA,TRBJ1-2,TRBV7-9,CASSSDREYYGYTF,TGTGCCAGCAGCTCGGACCGAGAGTACTATGGCTACACCTTC
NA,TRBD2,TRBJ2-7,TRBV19,CASSIASGTYEQYF,TGTGCCAGTAGTATAGCCAGCGGGACCTACGAGCAGTACTTC
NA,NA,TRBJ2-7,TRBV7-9,CASSLSFSGRERSYEQYF,TGTGCCAGCAGCTTATCGTTTTCGGGCAGGGAACGGTCCTACGAGCAGTACTTC
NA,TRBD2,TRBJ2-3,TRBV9,CASSEEGLAGGGDTQYF,TGTGCCAGCAGCGAGGAGGGGCTAGCGGGAGGGGGTGATACGCAGTATTTT
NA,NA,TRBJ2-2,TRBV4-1,CASSQGAAGELFF,TGCGCCAGCAGCCAAGGTGCAGCCGGGGAGCTGTTTTTT
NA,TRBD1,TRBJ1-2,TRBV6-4,CARLQLDRGYGYTF,TGTGCCAGACTACAATTGGACAGGGGCTATGGCTACACCTTC
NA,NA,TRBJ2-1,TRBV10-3,CAISDLLDEQFF,TGTGCCATCAGTGATCTACTAGATGAGCAGTTCTTC
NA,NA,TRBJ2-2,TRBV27,CASTLGTGELFF,TGTGCCAGCACCCTAGGCACCGGGGAGCTGTTTTTT
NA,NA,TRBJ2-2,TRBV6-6,CASSPRVYTGELFF,TGTGCCAGCAGTCCCCGGGTTTACACCGGGGAGCTGTTTTTT
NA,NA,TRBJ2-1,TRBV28,CASSFSNEQFF,TGTGCCAGCAGTTTTAGTAATGAGCAGTTCTTC
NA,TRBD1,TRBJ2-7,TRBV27,CASSLSPTGTYEQYF,TGTGCCAGCAGTTTATCACCGACAGGGACCTACGAGCAGTACTTC
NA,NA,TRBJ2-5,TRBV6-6,CASSYSGQETQYF,TGTGCCAGCAGTTACTCGGGACAAGAGACCCAGTACTTC
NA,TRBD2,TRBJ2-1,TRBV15,CATSTSGTSVEQFF,TGTGCCACCAGCACATCCGGGACTAGTGTAGAGCAGTTCTTC
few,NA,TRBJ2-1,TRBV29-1,CSVTGAESSYNEQFF,TGCAGCGTTACCGGAGCGGAAAGCTCCTACAATGAGCAGTTCTTC
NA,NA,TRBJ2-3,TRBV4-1,CASSQDGGSSLADTQYF,TGCGCCAGCAGCCAAGATGGGGGGAGTAGCTTGGCAGATACGCAGTATTTT
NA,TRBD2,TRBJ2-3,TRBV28,CASIAGFTTDTQYF,TGTGCCAGCATAGCGGGGTTCACCACAGATACGCAGTATTTT
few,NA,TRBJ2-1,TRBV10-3,CAISESNNEQFF,TGTGCCATCAGTGAGTCGAACAATGAGCAGTTCTTC
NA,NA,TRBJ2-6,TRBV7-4,CASSVRHSSQSRANVLTF,TGTGCCAGCAGCGTTAGGCACAGCTCACAAAGTCGGGCCAACGTCCTGACTTTC
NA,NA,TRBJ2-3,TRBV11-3,CASSFSVTDTQYF,TGTGCCAGCAGCTTTAGCGTCACAGATACGCAGTATTTT
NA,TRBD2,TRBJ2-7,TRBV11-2,CASSLSGRAFYEQYF,TGTGCCAGCAGCCTCTCCGGGAGGGCCTTCTACGAGCAGTACTTC
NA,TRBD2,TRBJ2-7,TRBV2,CASSVRGRDEQYF,TGTGCCAGCAGTGTCCGAGGGAGGGATGAGCAGTACTTC